A selection of T cell receptor beta chains follows, all from one sample in a study of cytomegalovirus exposure and HLA in healthy donors. Method: immunoSEQ multiplex PCR; TCRdb's copy keeps in-frame clones and lacks some. The data show more than 60,000 clones, under 96% seen once. Material: PBMCs. Every receptor here comes from a woman aged 18-29 years in good health and CMV-seropositive. CDR3s leave out the opening cysteine and the closing phenylalanine or tryptophan. The D gene is left open where the match is weak. Size is stated for part of the rows, as once, few or many counts, or as a class when the clone is expanded.

abundance: once; v_gene: TRBV2; d_gene: TRBD2; CDR3aa: ASSGTSGNYEQY
abundance: -; v_gene: TRBV21-1; d_gene: -; CDR3aa: ASSKMDRVNSEQY
abundance: -; v_gene: TRBV29-1; d_gene: -; CDR3aa: SALTENNYGYT
abundance: -; v_gene: TRBV11-3; d_gene: -; CDR3aa: ASSLAGSGANVLT
abundance: once; v_gene: TRBV19; d_gene: TRBD2; CDR3aa: ASSLSSGSPYNEQF
abundance: -; v_gene: TRBV6-5; d_gene: TRBD1; CDR3aa: ASRYRQGAPGELF
abundance: -; v_gene: TRBV18; d_gene: -; CDR3aa: ASSPPVQETQY
abundance: -; v_gene: TRBV21-1; d_gene: -; CDR3aa: ASSKDRGHSNQPQH
abundance: -; v_gene: TRBV2; d_gene: TRBD1; CDR3aa: ASSDVGQGGINEQF
abundance: once; v_gene: TRBV13; d_gene: TRBD1; CDR3aa: ASSLDRGGEETQY
abundance: -; v_gene: TRBV28; d_gene: -; CDR3aa: ASSLVGEGQPQH
abundance: once; v_gene: TRBV27; d_gene: TRBD2; CDR3aa: ASSSGLDAGELF
abundance: -; v_gene: TRBV30; d_gene: -; CDR3aa: AWEQGIQETQY
abundance: -; v_gene: TRBV27; d_gene: TRBD1; CDR3aa: ASSSTTADRVETQY
abundance: few; v_gene: TRBV4-3; d_gene: -; CDR3aa: ASSQEADTSNEKLF
abundance: -; v_gene: TRBV29-1; d_gene: -; CDR3aa: SVQRQVYGYT
abundance: -; v_gene: TRBV30; d_gene: TRBD1; CDR3aa: AWSTGTGSTEAF
abundance: -; v_gene: TRBV28; d_gene: TRBD2; CDR3aa: ASSLTGLAGEEQF
abundance: -; v_gene: TRBV4-2; d_gene: TRBD1; CDR3aa: ASSDRGVNTEAF
abundance: once; v_gene: TRBV28; d_gene: TRBD1; CDR3aa: ASSLGGTGSNYGYT
abundance: -; v_gene: TRBV5-4; d_gene: -; CDR3aa: ASRRQESYGYT
abundance: -; v_gene: TRBV6-5; d_gene: TRBD1; CDR3aa: ASSYSGQGRYNEQF
abundance: few; v_gene: TRBV6-6; d_gene: TRBD2; CDR3aa: ASISSGTTVINEQF
abundance: -; v_gene: TRBV4-3; d_gene: TRBD2; CDR3aa: ASSQDRTVGTSGRNEQF
abundance: -; v_gene: TRBV30; d_gene: TRBD2; CDR3aa: AWIPAWGGSAYEQY
abundance: once; v_gene: TRBV6-5; d_gene: TRBD1; CDR3aa: ASTPGTGDYEQY
abundance: -; v_gene: TRBV6-5; d_gene: -; CDR3aa: ASSLGGPIETQY
abundance: -; v_gene: TRBV4-1; d_gene: -; CDR3aa: ASSSGFKQY
abundance: -; v_gene: TRBV2; d_gene: -; CDR3aa: ASSARGTVSYEQY